These 8 T cell receptor beta chains originate from one sample sequenced in a study of blood T cell repertoires in COVID-19. Assay used: immunoSEQ multiplex PCR; TCRdb lists only in-frame clones, some missing. The profile shows about 98,000 clones, roughly 82% of them singletons. Sample: peripheral blood. The receptors were sampled from a man aged 70 or older with active or convalescent COVID-19.

This rearrangement joins TRBV24-1 to TRBJ2-7; 8 nucleotides align to TRBD1. CDR3 length equals 14 residues. The trim removed 6 bases at V and 4 bases at J, leaving 7 bases unmatched. CDR1 is KGHDR, CDR2 SFDVKD, per germline. Written as DNA, the CDR3 is TGTGCCACCAGTCCCCCCGACAGGGGTTACGAGCAGTACTTC. This translates into CATSPPDRGYEQYF.

V and J are TRBV27 and TRBJ2-7; tentatively, D is TRBD1 (6 bases). V lost 1 base and J lost 4, with 11 bases in between. CDR1 and CDR2 (germline): MNHEY, SMNVEV (reference sequence). The CDR3 consists of 14 residues. CDR3 residues: CASSLWTDSYEQYF. CDR3 coding DNA: TGTGCCAGCAGTTTATGGACAGATAGTTACGAGCAGTACTTC.

V gene TRBV19 combines with J gene TRBJ2-7, with 8 bases matching TRBD2. Germline CDR1 is LNHDA and CDR2 is SQIVND (reference sequence). The junction had 8 bases not matched to a gene; V was cut back by 7 bases and J by 6 bases. The CDR3 length is 13 residues. The CDR3 bases are TGTGCCAGTAAAAGAAGTAGCGGGGTCGAGCAGTACTTC. This sequence encodes CASKRSSGVEQYF.

This clone has only a few counts. This rearrangement joins TRBV21-1 to TRBJ1-1; whether TRBD1, the table's D call, matches the DNA was not checked. TRBV21-1 is a documented pseudogene. The CDR3 has 15 residues. The CDR3 DNA follows: TGTGCCAGCAGCACAAGACAGCCAAAGAACACTGAAGCTTTCTTT. Translation: CASSTRQPKNTEAFF.

V and J are TRBV9 and TRBJ1-1; tentative D call: TRBD1 (5 bases). V was shortened by 4 bases and J by 8 bases, with 12 bases between the two germline ends. Germline loops: CDR1 SGDLS, CDR2 YYNGEE. The CDR3 length is 12 residues. The CDR3 sequence: CASSPRRGEAFF. The DNA of the CDR3 is TGTGCCAGCAGCCCCCGTAGGGGAGAAGCTTTCTTT.

The gene calls are TRBV5-4 and TRBJ2-1, with TRBD2 as a possible D gene (5 bases). Germline CDR1 and CDR2: SGHNT and YYREEE (reference sequence). CDR3 length: 16 amino acids. V lost 4 bases to trimming and J lost 2 bases, with 16 bases between them. CDR3 loop: CASSLLGGGPYNEQFF. CDR3 coding DNA: TGTGCCAGCAGCCTCCTCGGCGGAGGCCCCTACAATGAGCAGTTCTTC. Using reference TRBV5-4 and TRBJ2-1 for the parts outside the CDR3, the full variable domain is ETGVTQSPTHLIKTRGQQVTLRCSSQSGHNTVSWYQQALGQGPQFIFQYYREEENGRGNFPPRFSGLQFPNYSSELNVNALELDDSALYLCASSLLGGGPYNEQFFGPGTRLTVL.

The rearrangement joins TRBV7-2 to TRBJ2-7; 8 bases match TRBD2. CDR1 and CDR2 from the germline V gene are SGHTA and FQGNSA. The CDR3 is 15 amino acids. Losses at the gene ends were 1 base for V and 0 bases for J; bases not matched to a gene: 2. The CDR3 sequence is CASSLVAGGSYEQYF. Here the CDR3 DNA reads TGTGCCAGCAGCTTAGTGGCGGGGGGCTCCTACGAGCAGTACTTC.

This chain connects TRBV5-4 to TRBJ2-7, with TRBD1 matching over 8 bases. Germline lookup yields CDR1 SGHNT and CDR2 YYREEE (reference sequence). Trimming cost V 0 bases and J 5 bases; bases outside gene matches: 7. The CDR3 contains 15 residues. The CDR3 region is CASSLEQGARHEQYF. CDR3 in DNA: TGTGCCAGCAGCTTGGAGCAGGGGGCTAGACACGAGCAGTACTTC.